This TCR beta chain emerged from a study of cytomegalovirus exposure and HLA in healthy donors. Whole-study results and caveats: An observed cluster of highly shared sequence variants was recorded as a likely sequencing artifact.

As for this clone: Its antigen remains unidentified.

Donors in the study were healthy people who gave bone marrow. This PCR relied on a set of 60 Vbeta primers and 13 Jbeta primers. Here immunoSEQ multiplex PCR was the method, and the copy in TCRdb shows in-frame clones only, minus some. The top ten hold around 0.53% of the sample, which has more than 90,000 clones, roughly four fifths seen once. The CDR3 loop spans 17 amino acids. Germline V gene lookup returns CDR1 SGHVS and CDR2 FQNEAQ. The V segment lost 4 bases and the J segment 6 bases; nucleotides outside the gene matches: 13. This receptor was identified in a man aged 25 to 40 in good health and CMV-seronegative. The chain joins TRBV7-8 to TRBJ2-1; TRBD2 matches at 9 bases. The sequencing input was PBMCs. CDR3 nucleotides: TGTGCCAGCAGCTCCACTGGTGCCGGGACTAGCATCAATGAGCAGTTCTTC. Amino acids: CASSSTGAGTSINEQFF.